Listed below are T cell receptor beta chains from one sample, sequenced in a study of identical twins. Each CDR3 protein gets one entry after TCRdb re-called the 5' RACE reads with MiXCR. This table holds around 230,000 distinct CDR3 sequences, roughly a tenth found once. The sequencing input was memory (CD45RO+) T cells sorted from blood. The receptors here all came from a woman in her late teens or twenties in good health. CDR3s include the opening cysteine and the closing phenylalanine or tryptophan. Each record gives: CDR3 protein, CDR3 DNA, clone size, D gene, V gene, J gene. The D gene is left open where the match is weak. A clone size is listed for some rows: how often the clone was seen (once, few, many), or a class if it is expanded.

CSAESGTGGISGYTF,TGCAGTGCAGAGTCTGGGACAGGGGGGATATCGGGCTACACCTTC,few,TRBD1,TRBV20-1,TRBJ1-2
CAISESVENEQFF,TGTGCCATCAGTGAGTCTGTAGAGAATGAGCAGTTCTTC,few,-,TRBV10-3,TRBJ2-1
CSALRNTEAFF,TGCAGTGCCCTTAGGAACACTGAAGCTTTCTTT,-,-,TRBV20-1,TRBJ1-1
CASSVEGNNAYEQYF,TGTGCCAGCAGCGTAGAAGGGAATAATGCCTACGAGCAGTACTTC,many,-,TRBV9,TRBJ2-7
CASVGVGETQYF,TGTGCCAGCGTCGGGGTCGGGGAGACCCAGTACTTC,-,-,TRBV2,TRBJ2-5
CSARGGAGPQHF,TGCAGTGCTAGAGGGGGGGCCGGGCCCCAGCATTTT,-,-,TRBV20-1,TRBJ1-5
CASSLGGAQAFF,TGTGCCAGCAGCTTAGGAGGGGCGCAAGCTTTCTTT,-,-,TRBV7-9,TRBJ1-1
CASSLAASGSPFF,TGTGCCAGCAGCTTAGCGGCTAGCGGGAGTCCGTTCTTC,many,TRBD2,TRBV7-9,TRBJ2-1
CASSPAASRVQETQYF,TGTGCCAGCAGCCCAGCGGCTAGTCGGGTTCAAGAGACCCAGTACTTC,few,-,TRBV11-2,TRBJ2-5
CASSLGGSNNSPLHF,TGCGCCAGCAGCTTGGGAGGTTCGAATAATTCACCCCTCCACTTT,-,-,TRBV5-1,TRBJ1-6
CASSLMGYEQYF,TGCGCCAGCAGCTTGATGGGTTACGAGCAGTACTTC,many,-,TRBV5-1,TRBJ2-7
CASSLGQSLGAFF,TGTGCCAGCAGCCTAGGACAGTCTCTGGGGGCTTTCTTT,few,-,TRBV12-3/TRBV12-4,TRBJ1-1
CATGDSGTQYF,TGTGCCACCGGGGACAGCGGGACCCAGTACTTC,-,TRBD1,TRBV15,TRBJ2-5
CASSAATSNEQYF,TGTGCCAGCAGCGCCGCTACTAGCAATGAGCAGTACTTC,few,-,TRBV7-9,TRBJ2-7
CASSMDSGRTEAFF,TGTGCCAGCAGCATGGACAGCGGGCGGACTGAAGCTTTCTTT,-,-,TRBV7-9,TRBJ1-1
CASSGGTNSYNEQFF,TGTGCCAGCAGTGGGGGAACAAATTCCTACAATGAGCAGTTCTTC,-,-,TRBV25-1,TRBJ2-1
CAISTSGGFNEQFF,TGTGCCATCAGTACGAGCGGGGGTTTCAATGAGCAGTTCTTC,many,TRBD2,TRBV10-3,TRBJ2-1
CASSPRQLSGADTQYF,TGTGCCAGCTCACCGCGCCAACTTTCGGGGGCAGATACGCAGTATTTT,-,-,TRBV18,TRBJ2-3
CANSLGRYTGELFF,TGTGCCAACAGCTTGGGCCGGTACACCGGGGAGCTGTTTTTT,-,-,TRBV5-6,TRBJ2-2
CASSRLGSYGYTF,TGTGCCAGCAGCCGACTGGGCTCGTATGGCTACACCTTC,-,-,TRBV3-1,TRBJ1-2
CASSQRGRSGSPLHF,TGTGCCAGCAGCCAACGCGGACGGTCGGGGTCACCCCTCCACTTT,-,-,TRBV3-1,TRBJ1-6
CSVSPSLNTEAFF,TGCAGCGTTTCCCCCAGTTTGAACACTGAAGCTTTCTTT,many,-,TRBV29-1,TRBJ1-1
CASSTHRAGQPQHF,TGTGCCAGCAGTACCCACAGGGCCGGTCAGCCCCAGCATTTT,few,-,TRBV12-3/TRBV12-4,TRBJ1-5
CAIAGNSNQPQHF,TGTGCCATCGCGGGGAACAGCAATCAGCCCCAGCATTTT,few,-,TRBV10-3,TRBJ1-5
CASSSAVLREQYF,TGTGCCAGCAGCTCGGCGGTGTTAAGGGAGCAGTACTTC,once,-,TRBV5-4,TRBJ2-7
CASSLGATGTMFYEQYF,TGTGCCAGCAGTCTCGGCGCCACCGGGACTATGTTCTACGAGCAGTACTTC,-,TRBD2,TRBV12-3/TRBV12-4,TRBJ2-7
CASSVDRSSNTEAFF,TGTGCCAGCAGCGTTGACAGAAGCTCGAACACTGAAGCTTTCTTT,-,-,TRBV5-4,TRBJ1-1
CASSLSPASYEQYF,TGTGCCAGCAGCTTAAGTCCAGCCTCCTACGAGCAGTACTTC,few,-,TRBV7-3,TRBJ2-7
CASTPDARGTEAFF,TGTGCCAGCACTCCGGACGCCCGGGGCACTGAAGCTTTCTTT,many,-,TRBV6-1,TRBJ1-1
CAIRGQGGGNTEAFF,TGTGCCATCAGAGGACAGGGCGGTGGAAACACTGAAGCTTTCTTT,many,TRBD1,TRBV10-3,TRBJ1-1
CASSQEGVGSETQYF,TGTGCCAGCAGCCAAGAAGGAGTAGGGTCGGAGACCCAGTACTTC,few,-,TRBV14,TRBJ2-5
CASSLRDRADNSPLHF,TGCGCCAGCAGCCTGAGGGACAGGGCCGATAATTCACCCCTCCACTTT,many,TRBD1,TRBV5-1,TRBJ1-6
CASDSGANVLTF,TGTGCCAGCGACTCTGGGGCCAACGTCCTGACTTTC,few,-,TRBV6-2/TRBV6-3,TRBJ2-6
CSASLRQGTYGYTF,TGCAGTGCTAGCCTTCGACAGGGGACCTATGGCTACACCTTC,-,TRBD1,TRBV20-1,TRBJ1-2
CASSGPGLGGEKLFF,TGCGCCAGCAGCGGGCCGGGACTCGGGGGAGAAAAACTGTTTTTT,-,-,TRBV5-1,TRBJ1-4
CATSRGDYNEQFF,TGTGCCACTTCCCGGGGGGACTACAATGAGCAGTTCTTC,-,TRBD2,TRBV24-1,TRBJ2-1
CASTMGGATSYEQYF,TGTGCCAGCACCATGGGCGGAGCGACTTCCTACGAGCAGTACTTC,-,-,TRBV6-2/TRBV6-3,TRBJ2-7
CASSFDRERAFF,TGTGCCAGCAGCTTTGACAGGGAGCGAGCTTTCTTT,-,TRBD1,TRBV7-2,TRBJ1-1
CSVLGGSEQYF,TGCAGCGTTCTAGGGGGTTCCGAGCAGTACTTC,many,-,TRBV29-1,TRBJ2-7